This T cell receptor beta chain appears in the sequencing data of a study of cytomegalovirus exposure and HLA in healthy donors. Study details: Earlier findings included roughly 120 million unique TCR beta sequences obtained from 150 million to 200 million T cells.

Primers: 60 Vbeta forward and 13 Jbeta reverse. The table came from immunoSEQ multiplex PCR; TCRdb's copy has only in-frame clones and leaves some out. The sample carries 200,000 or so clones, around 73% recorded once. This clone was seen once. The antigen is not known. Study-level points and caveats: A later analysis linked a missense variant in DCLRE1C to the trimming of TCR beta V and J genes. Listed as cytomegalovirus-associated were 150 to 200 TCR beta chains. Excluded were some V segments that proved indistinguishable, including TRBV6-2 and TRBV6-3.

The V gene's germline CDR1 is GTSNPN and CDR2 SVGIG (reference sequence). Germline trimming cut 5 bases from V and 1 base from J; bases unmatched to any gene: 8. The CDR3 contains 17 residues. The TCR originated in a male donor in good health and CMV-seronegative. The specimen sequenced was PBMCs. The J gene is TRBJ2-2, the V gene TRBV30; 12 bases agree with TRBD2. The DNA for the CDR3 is TGTGCCTGGGCCCAGGGGGGACTAGCGGGGAACACCGGGGAGCTGTTTTTT. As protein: CAWAQGGLAGNTGELFF.